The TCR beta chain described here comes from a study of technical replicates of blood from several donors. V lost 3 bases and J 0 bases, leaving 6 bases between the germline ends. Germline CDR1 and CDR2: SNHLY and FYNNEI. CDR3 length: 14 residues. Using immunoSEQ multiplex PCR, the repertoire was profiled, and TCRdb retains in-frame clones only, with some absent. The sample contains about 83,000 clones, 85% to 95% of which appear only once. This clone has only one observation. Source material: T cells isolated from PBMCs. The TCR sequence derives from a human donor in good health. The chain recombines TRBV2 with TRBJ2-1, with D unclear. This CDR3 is CASSELVSYNEQFF. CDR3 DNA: TGTGCCAGCAGTGAGCTAGTCTCCTACAATGAGCAGTTCTTC.